This TCR beta chain was sequenced for a study of identical twins. A single record per CDR3 protein comes from TCRdb applying MiXCR to the 5' RACE reads. Of 500,000 to 550,000 distinct CDR3 sequences listed, 20% to 25% are singletons. This clonotype has more than one count but fewer than ten. Germline trimming cut 4 bases from V and 3 bases from J; bases unmatched to any gene: 9. The CDR3 has 16 residues. This sample also appeared in a second study, on yellow fever vaccine responses in identical twins.

Sequenced: CD4+ T cells sorted from blood. The TCR comes from a woman under 30 in good health. J is TRBJ2-4 and V is TRBV12-3 or TRBV12-4; 7 nucleotides agree with TRBD2. The CDR3 here is CASSSVAGEDKNIQYF. CDR3 bases: TGTGCCAGCAGTTCCGTGGCGGGAGAAGACAAAAACATTCAGTACTTC.